A single T cell receptor beta chain is shown here with its context. Its specificity is unknown. The data were produced by immunoSEQ multiplex PCR, yet TCRdb's version contains in-frame clones alone and is incomplete. The table has 150,000 or so clones, about nine tenths seen once. The germline V and J ends were trimmed by 5 bases and 2 bases, with 12 bases remaining between them. This CDR3 has 13 amino acids. Per germline, CDR1 SQVTM and CDR2 ANQGSEA. This sample is drawn from a study of graft-versus-host responses after intestinal transplantation. Study-level background: Uniformly, recipients were administered anti-thymocyte globulin induction with subsequent tacrolimus and steroids for approximately 3 years. Findings of the study overall: GvH clones detected in recipient marrow included some appearing first in ileum or blood.

Here the sequenced sample was unstimulated CD4+ T cells sorted from spleen or lymph node cells, taken before intestinal transplant. The sequence came from a human donor who received an intestinal transplant. The V gene is TRBV29-1, the J gene TRBJ1-2; TRBD1 is a possible D gene (5 bases). CDR3 in amino acids: CSVPPWGNYGYTF. The CDR3, as DNA: TGCAGCGTTCCCCCCTGGGGCAACTATGGCTACACCTTC. Full variable domain (missing parts from reference TRBV29-1 and TRBJ1-2): SAVISQKPSRDICQRGTSLTIQCQVDSQVTMMFWYRQQPGQSLTLIATANQGSEATYESGFVIDKFPISRPNLTFSTLTVSNMSPEDSSIYLCSVPPWGNYGYTFGSGTRLTVV.